This is a list of T cell receptor beta chains from one sample in a study of shared clonotypes between healthy human individuals. Clones were sequenced by immunoSEQ multiplex PCR, and TCRdb holds only the in-frame ones, with some missing. The sample lists roughly 2.1 million clones, 93% seen once, with 1.5% to 2% in the top ten. The source material was naive CD8+ T cells from PBMCs. Source of these receptors: a man between 18 and 35 years old in good health. Some clones in this sample may be carry-over from other donors' samples. CDR3s include the opening cysteine and the closing phenylalanine or tryptophan. Fields, in order: clone size, J gene, D gene, V gene, CDR3 protein, CDR3 DNA. A D gene is named only where the DNA matches it firmly. The size field is filled for only some rows; it gives once, few, many or a size class.

NA,TRBJ1-2,TRBD1,TRBV5-8,CASSLAPGGRNYGYTF,TGTGCCAGCAGCTTGGCCCCAGGGGGCAGAAACTATGGCTACACCTTC
NA,TRBJ2-7,NA,TRBV4-1,CASSQDRTASYEQYF,TGCGCCAGCAGCCAAGACCGGACAGCTTCCTACGAGCAGTACTTC
NA,TRBJ2-7,NA,TRBV27,CASSPSGPLPYEQYF,TGTGCCAGCAGTCCCAGTGGGCCTTTACCCTACGAGCAGTACTTC
NA,TRBJ1-1,NA,TRBV5-4,CASSQVQWTEAFF,TGTGCCAGCAGCCAGGTCCAGTGGACTGAAGCTTTCTTT
NA,TRBJ2-7,NA,TRBV7-2,CASSSYSYEQYF,TGTGCCAGCAGCTCCTACTCTTACGAGCAGTACTTC
NA,TRBJ2-7,NA,TRBV30,CAWTPDGRAYEQYF,TGTGCCTGGACCCCGGACGGGCGGGCCTACGAGCAGTACTTC
few,TRBJ1-1,NA,TRBV7-3,CASSMDGTIRPNTEAFF,TGTGCCAGCAGCATGGACGGGACCATACGACCGAACACTGAAGCTTTCTTT
NA,TRBJ1-2,NA,TRBV30,CAWSAPILTAPYGYTF,TGTGCCTGGAGTGCCCCCATTTTAACTGCTCCCTATGGCTACACCTTC
NA,TRBJ2-1,NA,TRBV27,CASKRRDEQFF,TGTGCCAGCAAACGGCGAGATGAGCAGTTCTTC
NA,TRBJ2-7,TRBD2,TRBV27,CASSLYGRAFSEQYF,TGTGCCAGCAGTTTATACGGGAGGGCCTTCTCCGAGCAGTACTTC
NA,TRBJ2-7,NA,TRBV25-1,CASRDTGSYEQYF,TGTGCCAGTAGAGACACCGGCTCCTACGAGCAGTACTTC
NA,TRBJ2-2,NA,TRBV6-6,CASTSAGGLFF,TGTGCCAGCACAAGTGCCGGGGGGCTGTTTTTT
NA,TRBJ1-2,TRBD1,TRBV27,CATTLKGAVSYGYTF,TGTGCCACTACATTAAAGGGGGCGGTTAGCTATGGCTACACCTTC
NA,TRBJ1-1,NA,TRBV29-1,CSVDLPDSYMLEAFF,TGCAGCGTTGATCTTCCGGACTCTTATATGTTAGAAGCTTTCTTT
NA,TRBJ2-1,NA,TRBV28,CASFESPDEQFF,TGTGCCAGTTTTGAATCCCCGGATGAGCAGTTCTTC
NA,TRBJ2-6,NA,TRBV27,CASRLRGSGANVLTF,TGTGCCAGCAGACTTAGGGGCTCCGGGGCCAACGTCCTGACTTTC
NA,TRBJ1-2,NA,TRBV19,CASSIRANELGYTF,TGTGCCAGTAGTATAAGGGCCAACGAGCTTGGCTACACCTTC
NA,TRBJ2-7,NA,TRBV6-1,CATRTGLYEQYF,TGTGCCACCCGGACGGGCCTCTACGAGCAGTACTTC
NA,TRBJ2-3,TRBD1,TRBV9,CASSPGTGRADTQYF,TGTGCCAGCAGCCCCGGGACAGGCAGGGCAGATACGCAGTATTTT
NA,TRBJ1-1,TRBD1,TRBV6-5,CASSYRPGGGTEAFF,TGTGCCAGCAGTTACCGCCCAGGGGGGGGCACTGAAGCTTTCTTT
NA,TRBJ2-3,TRBD2,TRBV11-2,CASSARTRRIGTDTQYF,TGTGCCAGCAGCGCCAGGACTAGGCGAATTGGCACAGATACGCAGTATTTT
NA,TRBJ2-1,NA,TRBV4-1,CASSWRNEQFF,TGCGCCAGCAGCTGGAGAAATGAGCAGTTCTTC
NA,TRBJ1-2,NA,TRBV7-2,CASSPTPQGNYGYIF,TGTGCCAGCAGCCCAACACCGCAGGGTAACTATGGCTACATCTTC
NA,TRBJ2-4,TRBD1,TRBV6-4,CASSTQGLAKNIQYF,TGTGCCAGCAGCACACAGGGGCTAGCCAAAAACATTCAGTACTTC
NA,TRBJ2-3,TRBD1,TRBV9,CASSAAPRTGRTDTQYF,TGTGCCAGCAGCGCAGCCCCCCGGACAGGGAGGACAGATACGCAGTATTTT
NA,TRBJ2-2,NA,TRBV7-9,CASSGAGARGELFF,TGTGCCAGCAGCGGCGCGGGAGCCAGGGGCGAGCTGTTTTTT
once,TRBJ2-7,TRBD2,TRBV30,CAWSVGLAGAYEQYF,TGTGCCTGGAGTGTCGGACTAGCGGGAGCATACGAGCAGTACTTC
NA,TRBJ2-1,TRBD1,TRBV4-1,CASSEGTGAYNEQFF,TGCGCCAGCAGCGAAGGGACAGGGGCCTACAATGAGCAGTTCTTC
NA,TRBJ2-7,TRBD1,TRBV27,CASSLSGQGGEQYF,TGTGCCAGCAGTTTATCGGGACAGGGGGGCGAGCAGTACTTC
NA,TRBJ2-1,TRBD2,TRBV11-3,CASSSRTRRHEQFF,TGTGCCAGCAGCTCACGGACTAGAAGGCATGAGCAGTTCTTC
once,TRBJ2-3,NA,TRBV27,CASSLFPRSTDTQYF,TGTGCCAGCAGTTTATTCCCGAGGAGCACAGATACGCAGTATTTT
NA,TRBJ1-2,NA,TRBV9,CASSEGVRGYTF,TGTGCCAGCAGCGAAGGCGTCAGGGGCTACACCTTC
once,TRBJ2-5,NA,TRBV28,CASSLWGVEQYF,TGTGCCAGCAGTTTATGGGGGGTAGAGCAGTACTTC
NA,TRBJ2-7,TRBD1,TRBV6-1,CASRDRGYSEQYF,TGTGCCAGCAGGGACAGGGGATATAGCGAGCAGTACTTC
NA,TRBJ2-7,NA,TRBV2,CASSEPRESYEQYF,TGTGCCAGCAGTGAACCCAGGGAGTCCTACGAGCAGTACTTC
NA,TRBJ1-1,TRBD1,TRBV29-1,CSVVGGTVVNTEAFF,TGCAGCGTTGTTGGAGGGACAGTGGTGAACACTGAAGCTTTCTTT
NA,TRBJ2-7,TRBD2,TRBV9,CASSALGSGIYEQYF,TGTGCCAGCAGCGCCCTGGGTAGCGGGATTTACGAGCAGTACTTC
NA,TRBJ1-4,TRBD1,TRBV2,CASSELTGVDATNEKLFF,TGTGCCAGCAGTGAACTGACAGGGGTGGACGCAACTAATGAAAAACTGTTTTTT
once,TRBJ2-3,TRBD2,TRBV27,CASRELAGGKGKYF,TGTGCCAGCAGGGAACTAGCGGGAGGAAAAGGAAAGTATTTT
NA,TRBJ1-4,TRBD1,TRBV4-3,CASSQGTGHNEKLFF,TGCGCCAGCAGCCAAGGGACAGGTCATAATGAAAAACTGTTTTTT
NA,TRBJ2-1,NA,TRBV6-5,CASSYSTRGGRNEQFF,TGTGCCAGCAGTTACTCGACCAGGGGGGGAAGGAATGAGCAGTTCTTC
NA,TRBJ1-1,NA,TRBV10-3,CAISDRERTEAFF,TGTGCCATCAGTGACAGGGAACGGACTGAAGCTTTCTTT
once,TRBJ2-7,NA,TRBV2,CASGGPGPYEQYF,TGTGCCAGCGGGGGACCCGGCCCCTACGAGCAGTACTTC
once,TRBJ2-2,NA,TRBV19,CASSQDRRDTGELFF,TGTGCCAGTAGCCAGGACAGACGAGACACCGGGGAGCTGTTTTTT
NA,TRBJ2-5,NA,TRBV9,CASSVALASETQYF,TGTGCCAGCAGCGTAGCTCTGGCAAGCGAGACCCAGTACTTC
NA,TRBJ2-1,NA,TRBV7-6,CASSRQAVPKNEQFF,TGTGCCAGCAGCCGACAGGCCGTTCCCAAAAATGAGCAGTTCTTC